The rows below give T cell receptor beta chains drawn from one sample of a study of cytomegalovirus exposure and HLA in healthy donors. Method: immunoSEQ multiplex PCR; TCRdb's copy keeps in-frame clones and lacks some. The sample lists some 120,000 clones, 55% to 75% occurring once. Sequenced sample: PBMCs. The receptors derive from a woman between 40 and 50 years old in good health and CMV-seropositive. CDR3s include the opening cysteine and the closing phenylalanine or tryptophan. A D gene is named only where the DNA matches it firmly. Size tells how often a clone was seen (once, few, many) or the class of an expanded clone, and some rows leave it out.

TRBD2	TRBJ2-1	TRBV27	NA	TGTGCCAGCAGTTCTACTAGCGCCCCAAGCTCCTACAATGAGCAGTTCTTC	CASSSTSAPSSYNEQFF
NA	TRBJ2-7	TRBV2	NA	TGTGCCAGCAGTGAGCAGGGGGGAATGTTAGCCCACGAGCAGTACTTC	CASSEQGGMLAHEQYF
TRBD2	TRBJ2-1	TRBV19	NA	TGTGCCAGTAGTACCCTCGCCGGGACTAGCGGGAGCAGTAGGCAGTTCTTC	CASSTLAGTSGSSRQFF
NA	TRBJ2-1	TRBV19	NA	TGTGCCAGTAGTAACCGGGGGGCCGGGGGTGAGCAGTTCTTC	CASSNRGAGGEQFF
NA	TRBJ2-7	TRBV5-8	NA	TGTGCCAGCAGCTTGGCCCGGAGTCGCATGGACGAGCAGTACTTC	CASSLARSRMDEQYF
TRBD1	TRBJ2-4	TRBV5-4	NA	TGTGCCAGCAGCGGGACAGGGGCCGAGGCCAAAAACATTCAGTACTTC	CASSGTGAEAKNIQYF
NA	TRBJ1-4	TRBV7-9	NA	TGTTCCAGCAGCTTAAATGGAGCCGCTAATGAAAAACTGTTTTTT	CSSSLNGAANEKLFF
TRBD2	TRBJ2-1	TRBV15	NA	TGTGCCACCAGCGTAGGACTAGCGGGAGGTCGGTACAATGAGCAGTTCTTC	CATSVGLAGGRYNEQFF
TRBD2	TRBJ2-1	TRBV12-5	NA	TGTGCTAGTGGTCCGCCTGGTCGTTTAGCGGGAGGGCGATATGAGCAGTTCTTC	CASGPPGRLAGGRYEQFF
TRBD1	TRBJ2-1	TRBV5-4	NA	TGTGCCAGCAGCCCTAAGACAGGGAACCTAGGAGAGCAGTTCTTC	CASSPKTGNLGEQFF
TRBD2	TRBJ2-7	TRBV7-8	NA	TGTGCCAGCAGCTTAGAGCGGGGGAGCTCCTACGAGCAGTACTTC	CASSLERGSSYEQYF
TRBD1	TRBJ2-5	TRBV30	NA	TGTGCCTGGAGCCTAAGGAGACAGGGCATCCAAGAGACCCAGTACTTC	CAWSLRRQGIQETQYF
TRBD1	TRBJ1-5	TRBV30	once	TGTGCCTGGAGGCCGGGACAGGTGGCCGGGCCCCAGCATTTT	CAWRPGQVAGPQHF
NA	TRBJ2-7	TRBV7-2	NA	TGTGCCAGCAGCTTCGGGCGGGCCAACTACGAGCAGTACTTC	CASSFGRANYEQYF
TRBD2	TRBJ2-7	TRBV27	NA	TGTGCCAGCAGGACAGCGGGAGATAGGAACGAGCAGTACTTC	CASRTAGDRNEQYF
NA	TRBJ2-2	TRBV19	NA	TGTGCCACAAAGGAGGGGTACACCGGGGAGCTGTTTTTT	CATKEGYTGELFF
NA	TRBJ1-4	TRBV6-6	NA	TGTGCCAGCAGGGGCTCGAATGAAAAACTGTTTTTT	CASRGSNEKLFF
NA	TRBJ2-7	TRBV5-1	NA	TGCGCCAGCAGCTTGGCCAGGGCCCTATTACCCCACGAGCAGTACTTC	CASSLARALLPHEQYF
NA	TRBJ1-2	TRBV10-3	NA	TGTGCCATCAGCTCGGGGGGCGACTATGGCTACACCTTC	CAISSGGDYGYTF
NA	TRBJ1-2	TRBV7-9	NA	TGTGCCAGCAGCTTATCTGACAGCTATGGCTACACCTTC	CASSLSDSYGYTF
NA	TRBJ2-1	TRBV15	NA	TGTGCCACCAGCAGAGAGGGGGGTTCCTACAATGAGCAGTTCTTC	CATSREGGSYNEQFF
TRBD2	TRBJ2-1	TRBV9	once	TGTGCCAGCAGCGTACCTAGACTAGCGGCTAACAATGAGCAGTTCTTC	CASSVPRLAANNEQFF
NA	TRBJ2-1	TRBV5-4	once	TGTGCCAGCAGCTTGGGACCCGGGATAGCCGATGAGCAGTTCTTC	CASSLGPGIADEQFF
NA	TRBJ1-4	TRBV2	NA	TGTGCCAGCTCATTGGAGGGAGGATTTGAAAAACTGTTTTTT	CASSLEGGFEKLFF
NA	TRBJ2-7	TRBV28	NA	TGTGCCAGCAGTTCTCGGGACTCCTCCCCGTACGAGCAGTACTTC	CASSSRDSSPYEQYF
NA	TRBJ2-1	TRBV9	NA	TGTGCCAGCAGCCCCCGGGGCGATAGGTCAGGACTACAGTTCTTC	CASSPRGDRSGLQFF
TRBD1	TRBJ2-7	TRBV28	NA	TGTGCCAGCACGGACAGGGGATTAAGGCTGGTCGAGCAGTACTTC	CASTDRGLRLVEQYF